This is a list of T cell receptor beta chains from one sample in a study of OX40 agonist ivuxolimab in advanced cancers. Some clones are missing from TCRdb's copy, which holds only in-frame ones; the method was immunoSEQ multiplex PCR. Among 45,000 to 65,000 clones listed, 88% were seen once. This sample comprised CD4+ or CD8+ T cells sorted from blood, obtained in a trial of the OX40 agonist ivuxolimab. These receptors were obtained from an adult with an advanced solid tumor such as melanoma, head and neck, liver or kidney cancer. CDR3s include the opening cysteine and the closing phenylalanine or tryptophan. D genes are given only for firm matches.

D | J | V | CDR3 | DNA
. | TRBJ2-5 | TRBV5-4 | CASTRDGVGRAPQETQYF | TGTGCCAGCACCCGCGATGGTGTGGGGCGGGCCCCTCAAGAGACCCAGTACTTC
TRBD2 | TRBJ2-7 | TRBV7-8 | CASTLGLAGVYEQYF | TGTGCCAGCACCCTGGGACTAGCGGGAGTCTACGAGCAGTACTTC
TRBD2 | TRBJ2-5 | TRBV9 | CASSPETAWGGRRETQYF | TGTGCCAGCAGCCCCGAGACCGCCTGGGGCGGGAGAAGGGAGACCCAGTACTTC
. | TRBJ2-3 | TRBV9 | CASSVASGFNTQYF | TGTGCCAGCAGCGTAGCTTCAGGCTTTAATACGCAGTATTTT
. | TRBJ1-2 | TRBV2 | CASKSTGLGYTF | TGTGCCAGCAAGAGTACAGGGCTTGGCTACACCTTC
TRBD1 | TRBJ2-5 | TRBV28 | CASSSPGQGARETQYF | TGTGCCAGCAGTTCGCCGGGACAGGGGGCGCGGGAGACCCAGTACTTC
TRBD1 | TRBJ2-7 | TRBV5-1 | CASSRTGPSYEQYF | TGCGCCAGCAGCAGGACAGGGCCATCCTACGAGCAGTACTTC
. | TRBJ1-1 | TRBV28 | CASSSWGGHTNTEAFF | TGTGCCAGCAGTTCTTGGGGGGGACACACCAACACTGAAGCTTTCTTT
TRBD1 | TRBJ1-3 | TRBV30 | CAWRPTGTGENTIYF | TGTGCCTGGAGGCCAACCGGGACAGGGGAAAACACCATATATTTT
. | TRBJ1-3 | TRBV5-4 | CASSPGSRAVGGNTIYF | TGTGCCAGCAGCCCCGGGTCCAGGGCGGTTGGTGGAAACACCATATATTTT